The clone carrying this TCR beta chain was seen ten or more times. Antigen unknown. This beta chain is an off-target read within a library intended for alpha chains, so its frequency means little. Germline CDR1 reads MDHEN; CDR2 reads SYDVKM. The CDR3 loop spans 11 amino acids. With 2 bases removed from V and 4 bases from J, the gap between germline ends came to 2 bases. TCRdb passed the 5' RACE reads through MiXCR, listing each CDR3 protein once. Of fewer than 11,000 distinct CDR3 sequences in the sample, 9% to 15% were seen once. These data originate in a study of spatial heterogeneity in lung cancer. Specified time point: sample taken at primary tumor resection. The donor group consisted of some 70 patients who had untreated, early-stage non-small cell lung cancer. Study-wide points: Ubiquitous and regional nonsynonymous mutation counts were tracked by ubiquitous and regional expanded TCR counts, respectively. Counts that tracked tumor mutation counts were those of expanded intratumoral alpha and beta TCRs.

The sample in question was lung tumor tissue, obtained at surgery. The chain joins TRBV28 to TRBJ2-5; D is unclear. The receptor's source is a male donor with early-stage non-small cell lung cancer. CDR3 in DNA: TGTGCCAGCAGTTTACGAGAGACCCAGTACTTC. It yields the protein CASSLRETQYF. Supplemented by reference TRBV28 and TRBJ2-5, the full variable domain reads DVKVTQSSRYLVKRTGEKVFLECVQDMDHENMFWYRQDPGLGLRLIYFSYDVKMKEKGDIPEGYSVSREKKERFSLILESASTNQTSMYLCASSLRETQYFGPGTRLLVL.